This T cell receptor beta chain was recovered during a study of blood T cell repertoires in COVID-19. Whole-study context: Samples of COVID-19 (acute and convalescent) were obtained from the United States, Italy and Spain.

This CDR3 has 13 residues. Germline assignment: CDR1 MNHEY and CDR2 SVGAGI. Germline trimming cut 7 bases from V and 4 bases from J; bases unmatched to any gene: 5. Original processing notes: Amplification of reference gene primers provided the estimated nucleated cell counts. Repertoires were generated with immunoSEQ multiplex PCR, while TCRdb's copy carries only in-frame clones and drops some. The V and J calls and the clone size are those of that table, but D and trimming were determined from the DNA. The table shows 220,000 or so clones, with around 91% occurring only once. A COVID-19 case was met by exposed participants within 2 weeks before study entry.

V is TRBV6-5 and J is TRBJ1-1; the match to TRBD1 covers 8 bases. The sequence was collected from a man between 25 and 39 years old who had been exposed to COVID-19. Sequenced material: PBMCs or T cells enriched from blood (not recorded which). The chain's CDR3 is CASKNTGGTEAFF. The CDR3, as DNA: TGTGCCAGCAAGAATACAGGGGGCACTGAAGCTTTCTTT.